This TCR beta chain was captured in a study of CD8 T cells in ankylosing spondylitis. V dropped 4 bases and J dropped 5; count of bases not matched to a gene: 4. CDR3 length: 16 amino acids. TCRdb redid the calling of the 5' RACE reads with MiXCR, one entry per CDR3 protein. The repertoire holds over 700,000 distinct CDR3 sequences, with around 17% as singletons. Notes on the study in general: Seemingly characteristic of ankylosing spondylitis blood was a TCR beta motif consisting of under 10 highly homologous variants.

On this clonotype: Its antigen is as yet unknown.

The chain couples TRBV12-3 or TRBV12-4 to TRBJ2-5; 16 bases line up with TRBD2. The source of this sequence is a male donor with ankylosing spondylitis. Sequenced input: blood, either unsorted or a sorted T cell fraction (not recorded which). The CDR3 DNA is TGTGCCAGCAGTTCGGGACTAGCGGGGGGGGTTGAGACCCAGTACTTC. Residues: CASSSGLAGGVETQYF.